A selection of T cell receptor beta chains follows, all from one sample in a study of T-cell memory formation after mild COVID-19. A single record per CDR3 protein comes from TCRdb applying MiXCR to the 5' RACE reads. The table shows about 210,000 distinct CDR3 sequences, with over 9.5% occurring only once. Source material: PBMCs or a T cell subset sorted from them (not recorded which). These receptors were taken from a man between 18 and 29 years old who had mild COVID-19 (a few samples of this study predate the infection). Cell type and time point are not known. CDR3s include the opening cysteine and the closing phenylalanine or tryptophan. D genes are given only for firm matches. Only some rows state a clone size, as once, few, many or a class for expanded clones.

CDR3 DNA: TGTGCCAGCAGTGAAGTTCGGGCGAACACTGAAGCTTTCTTT
CDR3 protein: CASSEVRANTEAFF
J gene: TRBJ1-1
clone size: few
V gene: TRBV6-1
D gene: .

CDR3 DNA: TGTGCCAGTAGTATAGGACGGACGGCTAAGGGAGAGACCCAGTACTTC
CDR3 protein: CASSIGRTAKGETQYF
J gene: TRBJ2-5
clone size: .
V gene: TRBV19
D gene: .

CDR3 DNA: TGTGCCTCGGGTGGGGGACCGACGAACACTGAAGCTTTCTTT
CDR3 protein: CASGGGPTNTEAFF
J gene: TRBJ1-1
clone size: few
V gene: TRBV19
D gene: .

CDR3 DNA: TGTGTCAGCTCACCAAGGACAGCCTCGGCTAACACTGAAGCTTTCTTT
CDR3 protein: CVSSPRTASANTEAFF
J gene: TRBJ1-1
clone size: few
V gene: TRBV18
D gene: .

CDR3 DNA: TGTGCCAGCAGCTTAACGAGGCAGAGAAACACCGGGGAGCTGTTTTTT
CDR3 protein: CASSLTRQRNTGELFF
J gene: TRBJ2-2
clone size: .
V gene: TRBV7-9
D gene: .

CDR3 DNA: TGTGCCAGCAGTCCCGCGGACAGGGAGTATGGCTACACCTTC
CDR3 protein: CASSPADREYGYTF
J gene: TRBJ1-2
clone size: .
V gene: TRBV6-2/TRBV6-3
D gene: TRBD1

CDR3 DNA: TGTGCCAGCAGTATAAGTTCAGGGCATGCTTTCTTT
CDR3 protein: CASSISSGHAFF
J gene: TRBJ1-1
clone size: .
V gene: TRBV28
D gene: .

CDR3 DNA: TGTGCCAGCAGCCTAAGACAGTATAATTCACCCCTCCACTTT
CDR3 protein: CASSLRQYNSPLHF
J gene: TRBJ1-6
clone size: many
V gene: TRBV7-2
D gene: .

CDR3 DNA: TGTGCCAGCAAGGGGGCAGGGGGCATAATCTATGGCTACACCTTC
CDR3 protein: CASKGAGGIIYGYTF
J gene: TRBJ1-2
clone size: few
V gene: TRBV19
D gene: TRBD1

CDR3 DNA: TGTGCCAGTAGTATTTGGGACGGGGGGCCTTTCAATGAGCAGTTCTTC
CDR3 protein: CASSIWDGGPFNEQFF
J gene: TRBJ2-1
clone size: few
V gene: TRBV19
D gene: .

CDR3 DNA: TGCAGTGCTAGAGCTGGAGAAAAACTGTTTTTT
CDR3 protein: CSARAGEKLFF
J gene: TRBJ1-4
clone size: few
V gene: TRBV20-1
D gene: .

CDR3 DNA: TGTGCCACCAGTGGTAGCGGGGGGGCTGGGACAGATACGCAGTATTTT
CDR3 protein: CATSGSGGAGTDTQYF
J gene: TRBJ2-3
clone size: once
V gene: TRBV15
D gene: TRBD2

CDR3 DNA: TGTGCCAGCTCACCGCAGTACTCTGGGGCCAACGTCCTGACTTTC
CDR3 protein: CASSPQYSGANVLTF
J gene: TRBJ2-6
clone size: .
V gene: TRBV18
D gene: .

CDR3 DNA: TGTGCCAGCAGCTTAGACCTCGCCGCCCAGTACTTC
CDR3 protein: CASSLDLAAQYF
J gene: TRBJ2-5
clone size: .
V gene: TRBV11-2
D gene: .

CDR3 DNA: TGTGCCAGCAGTTACGGAATGGGCTCGGTGCAGTTCTTC
CDR3 protein: CASSYGMGSVQFF
J gene: TRBJ2-1
clone size: .
V gene: TRBV6-6
D gene: .

CDR3 DNA: TGTGCCAGTAGTCCTGAGGGGACATTGGAAGCTTTCTTT
CDR3 protein: CASSPEGTLEAFF
J gene: TRBJ1-1
clone size: .
V gene: TRBV19
D gene: .

CDR3 DNA: TGTGCCAGCAGTTCCAGGGAATGGGCTTTCTTT
CDR3 protein: CASSSREWAFF
J gene: TRBJ1-1
clone size: few
V gene: TRBV6-2/TRBV6-3
D gene: .

CDR3 DNA: TGTGCCACCAGTGACTCTACCGGGACCGAGGGTGGTGGCTACACCTTC
CDR3 protein: CATSDSTGTEGGGYTF
J gene: TRBJ1-2
clone size: .
V gene: TRBV24-1
D gene: .

CDR3 DNA: TGTGCCATCAGCTTGAATAGCAATCAGCCCCAGCATTTT
CDR3 protein: CAISLNSNQPQHF
J gene: TRBJ1-5
clone size: .
V gene: TRBV10-3
D gene: .

CDR3 DNA: TGTGCCAGCAGCGAGGTAGCGGGGAACACCGGGGAGCTGTTTTTT
CDR3 protein: CASSEVAGNTGELFF
J gene: TRBJ2-2
clone size: .
V gene: TRBV11-3
D gene: TRBD2

CDR3 DNA: TGCGCCAGCAGCTTGGTAGGGCGGGACAATGAGCAGTTCTTC
CDR3 protein: CASSLVGRDNEQFF
J gene: TRBJ2-1
clone size: .
V gene: TRBV5-1
D gene: .

CDR3 DNA: TGTGCCAGCAGCCAAGGGCAGGTCTATGGCTACACCTTC
CDR3 protein: CASSQGQVYGYTF
J gene: TRBJ1-2
clone size: few
V gene: TRBV7-6
D gene: .

CDR3 DNA: TGCGCCAGCTCTGCCGGGGGGCCCAACTATGGCTACACCTTC
CDR3 protein: CASSAGGPNYGYTF
J gene: TRBJ1-2
clone size: few
V gene: TRBV5-1
D gene: .

CDR3 DNA: TGCGCCAGCAGCTTGGACAGGGGGAGTGAAAAACTGTTTTTT
CDR3 protein: CASSLDRGSEKLFF
J gene: TRBJ1-4
clone size: few
V gene: TRBV5-1
D gene: TRBD1

CDR3 DNA: TGTGCCACCAGCATAAGAGACAGGCTTGGATTGGATGAGCAGTTCTTC
CDR3 protein: CATSIRDRLGLDEQFF
J gene: TRBJ2-1
clone size: .
V gene: TRBV15
D gene: .

CDR3 DNA: TGTGCCAGCAACTTTCGAGGGGCATCAGGGGGCTACACCTTC
CDR3 protein: CASNFRGASGGYTF
J gene: TRBJ1-2
clone size: few
V gene: TRBV7-9
D gene: .

CDR3 DNA: TGTGCCAGCGCTCAGGGTGTCTCAGGTGCAACTAATGAAAAACTGTTTTTT
CDR3 protein: CASAQGVSGATNEKLFF
J gene: TRBJ1-4
clone size: .
V gene: TRBV18
D gene: .

CDR3 DNA: TGTGCCAGCTGGGGACAGGGCATCAATGAGCAGTTCTTC
CDR3 protein: CASWGQGINEQFF
J gene: TRBJ2-1
clone size: .
V gene: TRBV7-9
D gene: TRBD1

CDR3 DNA: TGTGCCAGCAGTCTACATGCTAACTATGGCTACACCTTC
CDR3 protein: CASSLHANYGYTF
J gene: TRBJ1-2
clone size: many
V gene: TRBV6-5
D gene: .

CDR3 DNA: TGTGCCTCCTTATCGAACCCAGGGGGGGACGAGCAGTTCTTC
CDR3 protein: CASLSNPGGDEQFF
J gene: TRBJ2-1
clone size: .
V gene: TRBV5-6
D gene: .

CDR3 DNA: TGCGCCAGCAGCCAAGATACGGTTTTGAGTCGGCGGGAAAACACCGGGGAGCTGTTTTTT
CDR3 protein: CASSQDTVLSRRENTGELFF
J gene: TRBJ2-2
clone size: many
V gene: TRBV4-1
D gene: .

CDR3 DNA: TGCGCCAGCAGCCAGGCGGCACAAGCAACTAATGAAAAACTGTTTTTT
CDR3 protein: CASSQAAQATNEKLFF
J gene: TRBJ1-4
clone size: .
V gene: TRBV4-1
D gene: .

CDR3 DNA: TGTGCCACCAGTGATTGGGGGGGCCCGAACACCGGGGAGCTGTTTTTT
CDR3 protein: CATSDWGGPNTGELFF
J gene: TRBJ2-2
clone size: few
V gene: TRBV24-1
D gene: .

CDR3 DNA: TGTGCCAGCAGTTTGCGGCCGAACACCGGGGAGCTGTTTTTT
CDR3 protein: CASSLRPNTGELFF
J gene: TRBJ2-2
clone size: few
V gene: TRBV12-3/TRBV12-4
D gene: .

CDR3 DNA: TGCAGCGCAGACAGGGCGGGTGGTGAGCAGTTCTTC
CDR3 protein: CSADRAGGEQFF
J gene: TRBJ2-1
clone size: .
V gene: TRBV29-1
D gene: TRBD1

CDR3 DNA: TGTGCCAGCAGCTTAGGCTTCCTTACTACAGGGGATTATGGCTACACCTTC
CDR3 protein: CASSLGFLTTGDYGYTF
J gene: TRBJ1-2
clone size: few
V gene: TRBV7-9
D gene: TRBD1

CDR3 DNA: TGTGCCAGCAGCTCTAGGGTGGGATTAAATGAAAAACTGTTTTTT
CDR3 protein: CASSSRVGLNEKLFF
J gene: TRBJ1-4
clone size: few
V gene: TRBV7-9
D gene: .

CDR3 DNA: TGCAGCGTCCTTACAGGGATGGGAGGAAACACCATATATTTT
CDR3 protein: CSVLTGMGGNTIYF
J gene: TRBJ1-3
clone size: few
V gene: TRBV29-1
D gene: .

CDR3 DNA: TGCAGCGCCCGCGGGACAGGGAGGAATGAGCAGTTCTTC
CDR3 protein: CSARGTGRNEQFF
J gene: TRBJ2-1
clone size: .
V gene: TRBV29-1
D gene: TRBD1

CDR3 DNA: TGTGCCAGCAGTCGGCGCGTAGCGGGGGGTTTGAATGAGCAGTTCTTC
CDR3 protein: CASSRRVAGGLNEQFF
J gene: TRBJ2-1
clone size: few
V gene: TRBV2
D gene: TRBD2

CDR3 DNA: TGCAGTGCTATCGTGAGGATGAACTATGGCTACACCTTC
CDR3 protein: CSAIVRMNYGYTF
J gene: TRBJ1-2
clone size: .
V gene: TRBV20-1
D gene: .

CDR3 DNA: TGTGCCAGCAGCGCGCGGGGCAGGAGCACAGATACGCAGTATTTT
CDR3 protein: CASSARGRSTDTQYF
J gene: TRBJ2-3
clone size: few
V gene: TRBV6-2/TRBV6-3
D gene: .

CDR3 DNA: TGTGCCAGCACCCGGAGCAGGCCCCACTATGGCTACACCTTC
CDR3 protein: CASTRSRPHYGYTF
J gene: TRBJ1-2
clone size: few
V gene: TRBV25-1
D gene: .

CDR3 DNA: TGTGCCAGCAGCACCGGTTGCGGGGATACGCAGTATTTT
CDR3 protein: CASSTGCGDTQYF
J gene: TRBJ2-3
clone size: .
V gene: TRBV7-2
D gene: .

CDR3 DNA: TGTGCCTGGAGTGTAGACGGGTGGGAAAAACTGTTTTTT
CDR3 protein: CAWSVDGWEKLFF
J gene: TRBJ1-4
clone size: .
V gene: TRBV30
D gene: .